The T cell receptor beta chain described here comes from a study of T-cell memory formation after mild COVID-19. TCRdb analysed the 5' RACE reads with MiXCR anew, one entry per CDR3 protein. The sample holds about 160,000 distinct CDR3 sequences; around 30% are singletons and the top ten take more than 10%. Concerning this clonotype: What it recognizes is unknown.

Study-wide points: Certain responding clones were present in pre-infection memory, suggesting participation of cross-reactive memory.

The sequenced sample consisted of PBMCs or a T cell subset sorted from them (not recorded which). The origin of this receptor is an adult woman who had mild COVID-19 (a few samples of this study predate the infection). Cell type and time point are not known.

The CDR3 spells CASSFGGDYTF. In nucleotides, the CDR3 is TGCGCCAGCAGCTTCGGGGGGGACTACACCTTC. The rearrangement uses TRBV5-1 and TRBJ1-2; D may be TRBD1 (5 bases). The ends were cut back, 2 bases at V and 10 bases at J, with 9 bases in the middle. Germline loops: CDR1 SGHRS, CDR2 YFSETQ. The CDR3 runs 11 residues.